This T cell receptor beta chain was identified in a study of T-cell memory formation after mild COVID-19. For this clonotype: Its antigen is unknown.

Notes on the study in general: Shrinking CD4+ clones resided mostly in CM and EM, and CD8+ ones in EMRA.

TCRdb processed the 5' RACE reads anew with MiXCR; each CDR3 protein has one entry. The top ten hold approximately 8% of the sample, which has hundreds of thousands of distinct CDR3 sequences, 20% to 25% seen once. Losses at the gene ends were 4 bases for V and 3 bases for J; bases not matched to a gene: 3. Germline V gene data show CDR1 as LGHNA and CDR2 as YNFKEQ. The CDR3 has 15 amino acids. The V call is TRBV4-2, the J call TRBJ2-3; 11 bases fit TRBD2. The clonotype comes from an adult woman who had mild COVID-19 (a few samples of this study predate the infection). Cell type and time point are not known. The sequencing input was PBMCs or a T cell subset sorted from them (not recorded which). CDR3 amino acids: CASSLAGGKTDTQYF. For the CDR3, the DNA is TGTGCCAGCAGCCTAGCGGGGGGGAAAACAGATACGCAGTATTTT.